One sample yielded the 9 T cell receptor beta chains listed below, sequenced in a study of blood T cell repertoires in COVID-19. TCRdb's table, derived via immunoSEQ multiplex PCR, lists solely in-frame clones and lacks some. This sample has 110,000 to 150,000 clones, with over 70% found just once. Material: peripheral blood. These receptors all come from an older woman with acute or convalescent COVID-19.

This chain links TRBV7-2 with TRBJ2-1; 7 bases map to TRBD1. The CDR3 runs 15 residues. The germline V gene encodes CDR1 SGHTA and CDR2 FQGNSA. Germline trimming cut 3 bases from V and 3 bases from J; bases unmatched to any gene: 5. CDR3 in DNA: TGTGCCAGCAGCTTTACAGGGGCCATCTACAATGAGCAGTTCTTC. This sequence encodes CASSFTGAIYNEQFF.

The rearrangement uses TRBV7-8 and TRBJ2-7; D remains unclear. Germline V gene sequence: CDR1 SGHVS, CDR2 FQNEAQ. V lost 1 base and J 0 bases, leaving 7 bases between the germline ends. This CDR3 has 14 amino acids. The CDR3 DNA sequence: TGTGCCAGCAGCTTAGGGCACAACTCCTACGAGCAGTACTTC. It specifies CASSLGHNSYEQYF.

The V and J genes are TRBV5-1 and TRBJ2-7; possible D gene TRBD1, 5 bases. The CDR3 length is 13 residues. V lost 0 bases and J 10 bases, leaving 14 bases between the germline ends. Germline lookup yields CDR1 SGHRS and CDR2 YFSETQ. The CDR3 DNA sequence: TGCGCCAGCAGCTTGGGAACAGGCTGGGAACAGTACTTC. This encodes CASSLGTGWEQYF.

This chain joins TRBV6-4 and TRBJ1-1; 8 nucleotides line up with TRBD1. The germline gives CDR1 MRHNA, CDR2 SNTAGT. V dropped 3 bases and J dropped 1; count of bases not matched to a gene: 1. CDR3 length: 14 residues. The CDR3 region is CASSETGENTEAFF. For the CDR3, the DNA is TGTGCCAGCAGTGAGACAGGGGAGAACACTGAAGCTTTCTTT.

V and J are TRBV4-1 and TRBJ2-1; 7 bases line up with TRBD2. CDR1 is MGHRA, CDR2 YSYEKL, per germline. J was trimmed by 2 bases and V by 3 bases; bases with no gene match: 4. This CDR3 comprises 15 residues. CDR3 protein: CASSQTSTAYNEQFF. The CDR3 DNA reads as TGCGCCAGCAGCCAGACTAGCACAGCCTACAATGAGCAGTTCTTC.

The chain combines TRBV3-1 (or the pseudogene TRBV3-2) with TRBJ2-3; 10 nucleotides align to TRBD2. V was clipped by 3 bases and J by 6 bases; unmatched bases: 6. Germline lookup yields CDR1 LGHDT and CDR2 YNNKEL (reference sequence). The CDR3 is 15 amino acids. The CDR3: CASSQVSGRSDTQYF. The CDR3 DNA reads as TGTGCCAGCAGCCAGGTTAGCGGGAGGTCCGATACGCAGTATTTT.

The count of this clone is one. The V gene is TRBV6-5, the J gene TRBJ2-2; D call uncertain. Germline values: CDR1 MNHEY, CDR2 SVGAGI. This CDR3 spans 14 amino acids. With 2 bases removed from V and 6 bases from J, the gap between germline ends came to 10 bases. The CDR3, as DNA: TGTGCCAGCAGTTACGGTTGGGCTTCCGGGGAGCTGTTTTTT. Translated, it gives CASSYGWASGELFF.

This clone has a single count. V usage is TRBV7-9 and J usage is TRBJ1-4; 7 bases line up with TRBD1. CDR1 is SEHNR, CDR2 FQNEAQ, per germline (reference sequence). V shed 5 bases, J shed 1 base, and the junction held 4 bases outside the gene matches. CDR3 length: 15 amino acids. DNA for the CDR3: TGTGCCAGCAGCCGCGGGGACAGAACTAATGAAAAACTGTTTTTT. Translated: CASSRGDRTNEKLFF.

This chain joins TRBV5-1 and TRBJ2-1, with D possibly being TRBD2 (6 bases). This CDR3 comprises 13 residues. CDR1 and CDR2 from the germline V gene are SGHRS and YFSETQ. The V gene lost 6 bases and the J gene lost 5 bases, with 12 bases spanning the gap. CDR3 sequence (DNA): TGCGCCAGCACCCCGGCGGGAAACAATGAGCAGTTCTTC. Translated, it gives CASTPAGNNEQFF.